The clone carrying this TCR beta chain was counted between two and nine times. Antigen unknown. The germline V and J ends were trimmed by 2 bases and 6 bases, with 6 bases remaining between them. The CDR3 is made up of 12 amino acids. CDR1 and CDR2 from the germline V gene are LNHDA and SQIVND (reference sequence). The record originates from a study of sequential checkpoint blockade in melanoma. Findings of the study overall: Rising tumor T-cell fraction and clonality meant about 30 times likelier benefit.

TCRdb keeps only in-frame clones here, not all; method: immunoSEQ multiplex PCR. The sample has some 10,000 clones; approximately 27% are singletons. Treatment denoted: randomized to nivolumab then ipilimumab (arm A) or the reverse (arm B). No patient had prior DNA-damaging chemotherapy. The J gene is TRBJ2-3, the V gene TRBV19, with a weak D call TRBD1 (6 bases). The source was tumor tissue (inferred from file names), collected from a patient given nivolumab and ipilimumab in sequence. This receptor was taken from a human donor with melanoma. CDR3 nucleotides: TGTGCCAGTAGTATAACAGGGGATACGCAGTATTTT. Amino acid sequence: CASSITGDTQYF.